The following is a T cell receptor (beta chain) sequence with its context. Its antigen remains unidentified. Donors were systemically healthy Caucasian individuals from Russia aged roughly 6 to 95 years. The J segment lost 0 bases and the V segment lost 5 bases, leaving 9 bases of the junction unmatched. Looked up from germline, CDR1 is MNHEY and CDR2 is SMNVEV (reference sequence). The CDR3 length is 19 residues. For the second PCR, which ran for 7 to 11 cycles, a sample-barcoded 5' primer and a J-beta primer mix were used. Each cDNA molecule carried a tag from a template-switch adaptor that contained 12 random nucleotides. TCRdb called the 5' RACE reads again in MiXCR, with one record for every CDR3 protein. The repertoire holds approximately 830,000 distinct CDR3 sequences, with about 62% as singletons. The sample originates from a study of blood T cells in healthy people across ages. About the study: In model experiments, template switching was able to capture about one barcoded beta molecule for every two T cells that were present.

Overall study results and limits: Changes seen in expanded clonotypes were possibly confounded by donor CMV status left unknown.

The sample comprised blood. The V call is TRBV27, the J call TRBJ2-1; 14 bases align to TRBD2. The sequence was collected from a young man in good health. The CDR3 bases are TGTGCCAGCAGTCCATGGACTAGCGGGGGGTACAGCTCCTACAATGAGCAGTTCTTC. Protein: CASSPWTSGGYSSYNEQFF.